The clone carrying this TCR beta chain was seen a single time. This record comes from a study of blood T cell repertoires in COVID-19. The overall study: The study drew acute and convalescent COVID-19 samples from the United States, Italy and Spain. Sample material is recorded as cDNA or gDNA derived from T cells, B-cell-depleted T cells, or PBMCs.

Authors' data handling: From reference gene primer amplification, estimates of nucleated cell counts were derived. The assay was immunoSEQ multiplex PCR, and TCRdb's table has in-frame clones only and misses some. V and J calls and clone size are as listed in that table; D and trimming were resolved from the DNA. The sample records about 35,000 clones, roughly 85% being singletons. The germline CDR1 and CDR2 sequences are SGHRS and YFSETQ. This CDR3 is 14 amino acids long. V dropped 4 bases and J dropped 5; count of bases not matched to a gene: 4. Sequenced sample: peripheral blood. The source is a man over 45 with acute or convalescent COVID-19. This chain links TRBV5-1 with TRBJ1-1; 11 bases map to TRBD1. The DNA for the CDR3 is TGCGCCAGCAGCCCCGGGACAGGGGGAACTGAAGCTTTCTTT. Translated: CASSPGTGGTEAFF. The full variable domain, in which reference TRBV5-1 and TRBJ1-1 provide the parts outside the CDR3, is KAGVTQTPRYLIKTRGQQVTLSCSPISGHRSVSWYQQTPGQGLQFLFEYFSETQRNKGNFPGRFSGRQFSNSRSEMNVSTLELGDSALYLCASSPGTGGTEAFFGQGTRLTVV.